This T cell receptor beta chain was retrieved from a study of CXCR3-negative and CXCR3-positive naive CD8 T cells. Study-level findings and limits: Naive cells with CXCR3 showed TRB CDR3s that were more hydrophobic than those in CXCR3-negative naive cells.

Libraries of TRB cDNA were made by 5' RACE and carried UMIs. TCRdb processed the 5' RACE reads again and assigns one entry to each CDR3 protein, with no DNA. The ten most abundant clones cover 0.5% to 0.55% of a sample with 55,000 to 70,000 distinct CDR3 sequences. Of note for this clonotype: Its specificity is not known.

The sample consisted of naive CXCR3+ CD8+ T cells from blood. The subset denotes: CD45RO-CCR7+CD27+CD95- naive CD8+ T cells expressing CXCR3 (TNR3+). The sequence was obtained from a human donor in good health. Some clones in this sample may be carry-over from other donors' samples.

The CDR3 sequence is CASSFGTYSYEQYF. This chain joins TRBV11-1 and TRBJ2-7; the D call from TCRdb, TRBD1, cannot be confirmed without DNA. The V gene's germline CDR1 is SGHAT and CDR2 FQDESV (reference sequence). The CDR3 is made up of 14 amino acids.